The sequence of this T cell receptor (beta chain) was determined in a study of identical twins' blood T cells. Findings and caveats of the study: Twins shared about as many clonotypes as their cloneset sizes predicted. V gene usage reportedly matched far better within twin pairs than unrelated donors.

The CDR3 totals 15 residues. CDR1 is SGHNT and CDR2 is YENEEA in the germline V gene. Trimming removed 5 bases at V and 0 bases at J, with 13 bases between. Each TCR cDNA library carried sample-specific barcodes on both ends. TCRdb fed the 5' RACE reads into MiXCR, producing one record per CDR3 protein. The table lists about 370,000 distinct CDR3 sequences, over 25% of them singletons, with around 5.6% in the top ten. With respect to this clonotype: What it recognizes is unknown.

The source material was PBMCs. This TCR came from a woman between 18 and 49 years old in good health. V gene TRBV11-3 combines with J gene TRBJ2-5; the D gene is possibly TRBD2 (5 bases). The CDR3 DNA follows: TGTGCCAGCAGCCTGGATTCGGGGTACCAAGAGACCCAGTACTTC. This encodes CASSLDSGYQETQYF.